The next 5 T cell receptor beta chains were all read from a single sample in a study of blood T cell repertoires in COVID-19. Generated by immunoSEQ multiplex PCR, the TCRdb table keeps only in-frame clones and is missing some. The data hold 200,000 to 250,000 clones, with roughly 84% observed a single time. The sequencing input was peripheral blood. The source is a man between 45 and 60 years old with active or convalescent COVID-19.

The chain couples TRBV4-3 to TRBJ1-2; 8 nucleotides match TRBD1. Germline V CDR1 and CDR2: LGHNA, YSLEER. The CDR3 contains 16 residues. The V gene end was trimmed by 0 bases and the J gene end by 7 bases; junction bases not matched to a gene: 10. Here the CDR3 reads CASSQDLYRGSVGYTF. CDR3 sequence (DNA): TGCGCCAGCAGCCAAGATTTGTACAGGGGGTCGGTTGGCTACACCTTC.

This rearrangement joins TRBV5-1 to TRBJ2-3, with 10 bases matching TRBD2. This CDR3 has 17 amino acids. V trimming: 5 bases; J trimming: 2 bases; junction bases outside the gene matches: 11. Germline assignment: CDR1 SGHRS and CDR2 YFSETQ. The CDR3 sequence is CASRFSPSGGNTDTQYF. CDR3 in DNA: TGCGCCAGCAGGTTTTCGCCTAGCGGGGGAAACACAGATACGCAGTATTTT.

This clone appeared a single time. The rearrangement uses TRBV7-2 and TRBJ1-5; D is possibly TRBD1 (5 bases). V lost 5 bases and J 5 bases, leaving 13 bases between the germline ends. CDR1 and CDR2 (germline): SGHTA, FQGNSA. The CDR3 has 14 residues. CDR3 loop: CASSLGEGYQPQHF. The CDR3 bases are TGTGCCAGCAGCCTAGGGGAGGGATATCAGCCCCAGCATTTT.

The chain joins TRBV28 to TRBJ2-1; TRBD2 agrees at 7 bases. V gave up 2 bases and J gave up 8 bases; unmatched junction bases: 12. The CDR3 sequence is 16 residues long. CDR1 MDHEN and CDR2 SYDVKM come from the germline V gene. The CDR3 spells CASSLIPREWRDEQFF. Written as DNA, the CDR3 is TGTGCCAGCAGTTTAATTCCGCGGGAGTGGAGGGATGAGCAGTTCTTC.

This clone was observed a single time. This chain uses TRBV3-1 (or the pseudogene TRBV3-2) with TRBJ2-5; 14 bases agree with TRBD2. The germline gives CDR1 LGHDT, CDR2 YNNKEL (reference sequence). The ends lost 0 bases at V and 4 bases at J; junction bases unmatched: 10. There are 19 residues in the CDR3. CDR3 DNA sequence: TGTGCCAGCAGCCAAGATACCGGACTAGCGGGAGGTGGGGCAGAGACCCAGTACTTC. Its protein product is CASSQDTGLAGGGAETQYF.